This TCR beta chain was identified in a study of blood T cell repertoires in COVID-19. From germline, CDR1 is LGHDT and CDR2 YNNKEL (reference sequence). The J segment lost 0 bases and the V segment lost 4 bases, leaving 7 bases of the junction unmatched. The CDR3 is 17 amino acids. Clones were read by immunoSEQ multiplex PCR, and TCRdb kept only the in-frame ones, dropping some. Among roughly 150,000 clones, approximately 90% were seen once, and the ten largest hold 2% to 2.5%. The chain employs TRBV3-1 (or the pseudogene TRBV3-2) and TRBJ2-1, with 9 bases identical to TRBD2. This receptor was taken from a man between 50 and 59 years old who had recovered from COVID-19. The sample comprised peripheral blood. As DNA, the CDR3 is TGTGCCAGCAGCCTCGCCCTAGCGGGACGCTCCTACAATGAGCAGTTCTTC. As protein: CASSLALAGRSYNEQFF.